This T cell receptor (beta chain) appears in the sequencing data of a study of regulatory T cells in long-lasting Graves disease. Time point of the sample: newly diagnosed GD, antithyroid drugs for less than 3 months. PBMCs were the source of the RNA used for TCR sequencing. Findings of the study overall: TCR diversity in persistent Graves' patients was below that of newly diagnosed ones.

Germline assignment: CDR1 KGHSH and CDR2 LQKENI. Trimming stripped 2 bases from V and 6 bases from J, with 11 bases between. The CDR3 extends over 14 amino acids. The table lists this clonotype with many counts. The antigen is undetermined. Arm-PCR of CDR3 regions with iRepertoire HTBI primers generated TCR beta libraries. TCRdb re-called the multiplex PCR reads with MiXCR, one entry per CDR3 protein. This table holds 350,000 to 500,000 distinct CDR3 sequences, 13% to 15% found once. This sample was shared with a second study, whose subject was T cells in Graves' hyperthyroidism and ophthalmopathy.

The material sequenced was peripheral blood mononuclear cells (PBMCs), taken at new diagnosis, from a patient treated with antithyroid drugs. This chain connects TRBV18 to TRBJ1-5; D remains unclear. This receptor was taken from a woman between 50 and 59 years old with Graves disease. The CDR3 loop reads CASSPRVEGQPQHF. For the CDR3, the DNA is TGTGCCAGCTCACCAAGGGTTGAGGGTCAGCCCCAGCATTTT.